The text below deals with one TCR beta chain. Antigen unknown. From germline, CDR1 is SNHLY and CDR2 FYNNEI. There are 14 residues in the CDR3. V lost 7 bases and J lost 0, with 10 bases in between. In the library, individual cDNA molecules carried attached unique molecular identifiers. TCRdb independently ran MiXCR on the 5' RACE reads; one entry per CDR3 protein. The sample comprises around 62,000 distinct CDR3 sequences, over 4.5% of which are singletons, and 4.9% rests with the top ten. The data were taken from a study of early T cells in non-severe SARS-CoV-2 infection. The wider study: Whole-blood bulk RNA, unsorted, was sequenced, and chains were unpaired.

Broader study findings: A preference for anti-spike CD8 responses marked VDJdb matching, which missed private and CD4 specificities.

This chain links TRBV2 with TRBJ2-1; D not certain. The material sequenced was whole blood. The sequence derives from an adult who was a healthcare worker with PCR-confirmed SARS-CoV-2 infection or an uninfected control (not recorded which). The CDR3, as DNA: TGTGCCAGCACAAAGATGAGCTCCTACAATGAGCAGTTCTTC. This translates into CASTKMSSYNEQFF.